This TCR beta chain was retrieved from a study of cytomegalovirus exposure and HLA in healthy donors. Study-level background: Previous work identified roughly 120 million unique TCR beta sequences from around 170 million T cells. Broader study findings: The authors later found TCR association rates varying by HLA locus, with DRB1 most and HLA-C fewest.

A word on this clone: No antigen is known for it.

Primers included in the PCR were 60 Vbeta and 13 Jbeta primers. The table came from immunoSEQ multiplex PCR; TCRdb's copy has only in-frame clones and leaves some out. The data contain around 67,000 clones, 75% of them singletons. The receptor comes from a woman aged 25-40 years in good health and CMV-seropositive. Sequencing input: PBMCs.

CDR3 in DNA: TGTGCCATCAGTGAGTCCACTAGCGGCTCCTACGAGCAGTACTTC. Its translation is CAISESTSGSYEQYF. The chain is built from TRBV10-3 and TRBJ2-7; 8 positions agree with TRBD2. The CDR3 is 15 amino acids. Germline V gene lookup returns CDR1 ENHRY and CDR2 SYGVKD. V lost 0 bases, J lost 0 bases, and 1 base stayed unmatched.